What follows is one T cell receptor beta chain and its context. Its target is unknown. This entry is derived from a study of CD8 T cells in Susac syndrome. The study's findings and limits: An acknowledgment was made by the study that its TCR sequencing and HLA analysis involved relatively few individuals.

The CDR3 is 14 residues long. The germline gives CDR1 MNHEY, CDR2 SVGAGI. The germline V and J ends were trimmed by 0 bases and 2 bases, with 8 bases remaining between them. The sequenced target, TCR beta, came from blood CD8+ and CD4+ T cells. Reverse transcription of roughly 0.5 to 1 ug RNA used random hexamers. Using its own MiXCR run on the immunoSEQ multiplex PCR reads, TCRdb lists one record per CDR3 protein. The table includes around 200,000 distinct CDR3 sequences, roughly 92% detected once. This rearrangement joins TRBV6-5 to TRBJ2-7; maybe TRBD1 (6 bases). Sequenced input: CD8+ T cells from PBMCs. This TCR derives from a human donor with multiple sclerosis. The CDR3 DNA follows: TGTGCCAGCAGTTACTCACAGGGCCCCTACGAGCAGTACTTC. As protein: CASSYSQGPYEQYF.